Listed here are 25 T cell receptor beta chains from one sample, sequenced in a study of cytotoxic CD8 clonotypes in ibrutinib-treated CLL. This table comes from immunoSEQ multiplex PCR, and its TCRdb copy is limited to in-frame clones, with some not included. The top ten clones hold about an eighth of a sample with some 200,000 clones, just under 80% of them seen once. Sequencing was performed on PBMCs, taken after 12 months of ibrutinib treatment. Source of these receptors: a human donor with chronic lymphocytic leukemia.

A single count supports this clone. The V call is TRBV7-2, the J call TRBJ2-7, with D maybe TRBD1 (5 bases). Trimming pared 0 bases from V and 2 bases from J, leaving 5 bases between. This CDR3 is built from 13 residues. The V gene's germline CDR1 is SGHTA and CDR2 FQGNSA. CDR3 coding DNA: TGTGCCAGCAGCTTAGCAGGGGCCTACGAGCAGTACTTC. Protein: CASSLAGAYEQYF.

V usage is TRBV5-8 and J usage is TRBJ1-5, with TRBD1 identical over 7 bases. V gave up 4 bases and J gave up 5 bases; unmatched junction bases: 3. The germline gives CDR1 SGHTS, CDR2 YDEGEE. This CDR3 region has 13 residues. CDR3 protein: CASSPGGDQPQHF. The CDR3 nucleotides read TGTGCCAGCAGCCCAGGGGGGGATCAGCCCCAGCATTTT.

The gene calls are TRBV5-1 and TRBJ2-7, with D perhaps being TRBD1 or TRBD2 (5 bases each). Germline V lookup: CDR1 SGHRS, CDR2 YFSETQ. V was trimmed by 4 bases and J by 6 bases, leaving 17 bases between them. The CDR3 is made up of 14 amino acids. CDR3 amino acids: CASSVPGAWSEQYF. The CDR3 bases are TGCGCCAGCAGCGTGCCCGGGGCGTGGAGCGAGCAGTACTTC.

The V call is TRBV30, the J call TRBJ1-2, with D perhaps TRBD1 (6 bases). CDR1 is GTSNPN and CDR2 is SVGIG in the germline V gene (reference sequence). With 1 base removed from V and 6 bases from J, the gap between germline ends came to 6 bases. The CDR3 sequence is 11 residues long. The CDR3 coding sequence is TGTGCCTGGAGTGCAGGGGATGGCTACACCTTC. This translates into CAWSAGDGYTF.

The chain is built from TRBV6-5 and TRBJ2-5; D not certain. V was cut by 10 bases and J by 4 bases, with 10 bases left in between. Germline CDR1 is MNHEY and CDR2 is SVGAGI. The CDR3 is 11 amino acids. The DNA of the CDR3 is TGTGCCACCGGCTTCGGAGAGACCCAGTACTTC. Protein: CATGFGETQYF.

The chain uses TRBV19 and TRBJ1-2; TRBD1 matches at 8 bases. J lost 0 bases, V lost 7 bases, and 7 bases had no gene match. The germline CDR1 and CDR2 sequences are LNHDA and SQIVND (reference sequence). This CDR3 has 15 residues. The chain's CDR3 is CASNPGTGSNYGYTF. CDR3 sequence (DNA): TGTGCCAGTAACCCAGGGACAGGATCTAACTATGGCTACACCTTC.

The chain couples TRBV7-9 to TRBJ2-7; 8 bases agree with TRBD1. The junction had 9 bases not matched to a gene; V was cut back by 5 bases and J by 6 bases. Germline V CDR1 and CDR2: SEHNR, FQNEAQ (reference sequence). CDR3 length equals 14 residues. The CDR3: CASSTDRVLSEQYF. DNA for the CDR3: TGTGCCAGCAGCACGGACAGGGTTTTGTCCGAGCAGTACTTC.

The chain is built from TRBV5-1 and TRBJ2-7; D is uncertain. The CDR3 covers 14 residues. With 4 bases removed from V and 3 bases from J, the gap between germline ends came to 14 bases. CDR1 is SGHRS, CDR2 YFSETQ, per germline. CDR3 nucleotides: TGCGCCAGCAGCCCCATCGACCAAATCTACGAGCAGTACTTC. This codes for CASSPIDQIYEQYF.

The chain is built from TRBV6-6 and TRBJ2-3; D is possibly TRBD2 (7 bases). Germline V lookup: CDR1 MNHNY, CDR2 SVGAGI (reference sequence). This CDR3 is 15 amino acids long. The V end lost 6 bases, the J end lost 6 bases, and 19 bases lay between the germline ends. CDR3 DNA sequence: TGTGCCAGCAGACTACAGGGAGGGATGGGGGATACGCAGTATTTT. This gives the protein CASRLQGGMGDTQYF.

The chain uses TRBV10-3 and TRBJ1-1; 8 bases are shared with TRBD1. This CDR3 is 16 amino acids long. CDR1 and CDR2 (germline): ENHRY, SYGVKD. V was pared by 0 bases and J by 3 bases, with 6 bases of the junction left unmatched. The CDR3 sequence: CAISESPGGAYTEAFF. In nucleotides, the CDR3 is TGTGCCATCAGTGAGTCTCCAGGGGGCGCTTACACTGAAGCTTTCTTT.

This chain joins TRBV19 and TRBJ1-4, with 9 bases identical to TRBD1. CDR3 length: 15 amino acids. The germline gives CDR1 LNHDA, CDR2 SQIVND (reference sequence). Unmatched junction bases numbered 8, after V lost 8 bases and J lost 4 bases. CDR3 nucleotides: TGTGCCAGTCAACCTATGACAGGGGGTAATGAAAAACTGTTTTTT. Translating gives CASQPMTGGNEKLFF.

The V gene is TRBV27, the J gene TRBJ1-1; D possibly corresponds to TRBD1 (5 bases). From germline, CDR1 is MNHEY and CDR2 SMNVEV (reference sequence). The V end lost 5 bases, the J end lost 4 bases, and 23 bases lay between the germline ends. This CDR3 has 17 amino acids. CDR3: CASSPRDAVFSVTEAFF. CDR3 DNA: TGTGCCAGCAGTCCCCGGGACGCCGTATTTAGCGTCACTGAAGCTTTCTTT.

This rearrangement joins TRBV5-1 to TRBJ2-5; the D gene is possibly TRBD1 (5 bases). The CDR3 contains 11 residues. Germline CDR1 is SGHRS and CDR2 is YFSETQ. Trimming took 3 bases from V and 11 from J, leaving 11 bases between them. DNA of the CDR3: TGCGCCAGCAGCTCTGGACACCTTCAGTACTTC. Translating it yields CASSSGHLQYF.

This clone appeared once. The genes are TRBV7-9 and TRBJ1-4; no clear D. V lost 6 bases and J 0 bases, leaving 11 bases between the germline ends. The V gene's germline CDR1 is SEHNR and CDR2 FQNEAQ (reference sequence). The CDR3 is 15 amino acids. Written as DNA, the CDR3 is TGTGCCAGCAGTTTGGGTCAGGCAACTAATGAAAAACTGTTTTTT. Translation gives CASSLGQATNEKLFF. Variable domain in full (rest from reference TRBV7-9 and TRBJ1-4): DTGVSQNPRHKITKRGQNVTFRCDPISEHNRLYWYRQTLGQGPEFLTYFQNEAQLEKSRLLSDRFSAERPKGSFSTLEIQRTEQGDSAMYLCASSLGQATNEKLFFGSGTQLSVL.

CDR3 protein: CANRQGEESPLHF. Here the CDR3 DNA reads TGTGCCAACCGACAGGGGGAAGAATCACCCCTCCACTTT. This chain links TRBV2 with TRBJ1-6, with 9 bases fitting TRBD1. This CDR3 is built from 13 residues. V dropped 10 bases and J dropped 10; count of bases not matched to a gene: 8. The germline gives CDR1 SNHLY, CDR2 FYNNEI.

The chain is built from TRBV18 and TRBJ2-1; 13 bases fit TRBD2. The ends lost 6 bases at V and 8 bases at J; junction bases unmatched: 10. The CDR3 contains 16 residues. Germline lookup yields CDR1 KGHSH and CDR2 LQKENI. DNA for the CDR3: TGTGCCAGCTCTCAAAGGACTAGCGGGGGCCCCCATGAGCAGTTCTTC. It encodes CASSQRTSGGPHEQFF. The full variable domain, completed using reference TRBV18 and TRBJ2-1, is NAGVMQNPRHLVRRRGQEARLRCSPMKGHSHVYWYRQLPEEGLKFMVYLQKENIIDESGMPKERFSAEFPKEGPSILRIQQVVRGDSAAYFCASSQRTSGGPHEQFFGPGTRLTVL.

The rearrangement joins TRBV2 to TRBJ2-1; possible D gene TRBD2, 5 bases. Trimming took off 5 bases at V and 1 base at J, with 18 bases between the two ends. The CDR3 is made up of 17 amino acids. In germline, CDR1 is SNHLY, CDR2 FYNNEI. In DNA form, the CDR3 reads TGTGCCAGCAGTCTTTCTAGCTCTTTGCGTTCCTACAATGAGCAGTTCTTC. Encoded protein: CASSLSSSLRSYNEQFF.

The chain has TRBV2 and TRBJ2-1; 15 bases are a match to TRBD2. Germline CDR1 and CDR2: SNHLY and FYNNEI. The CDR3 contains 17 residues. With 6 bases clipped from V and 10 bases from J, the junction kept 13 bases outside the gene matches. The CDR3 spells CASSAPGLAGGPGEQFF. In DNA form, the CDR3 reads TGTGCCAGCAGCGCCCCCGGACTAGCGGGAGGGCCTGGCGAGCAGTTCTTC.

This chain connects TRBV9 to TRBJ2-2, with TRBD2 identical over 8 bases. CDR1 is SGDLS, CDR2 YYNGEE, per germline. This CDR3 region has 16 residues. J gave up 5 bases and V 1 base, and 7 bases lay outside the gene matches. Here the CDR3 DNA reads TGTGCCAGCAGCGTACGTTCCAGCGGGAGTACCGGGGAGCTGTTTTTT. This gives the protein CASSVRSSGSTGELFF.

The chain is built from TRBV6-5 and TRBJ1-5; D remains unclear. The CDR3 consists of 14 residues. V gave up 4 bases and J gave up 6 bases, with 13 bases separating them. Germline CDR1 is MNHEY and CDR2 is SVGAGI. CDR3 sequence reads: CASSSGRAVQPQHF. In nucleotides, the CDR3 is TGTGCCAGCAGTTCGGGTCGGGCGGTTCAGCCCCAGCATTTT.

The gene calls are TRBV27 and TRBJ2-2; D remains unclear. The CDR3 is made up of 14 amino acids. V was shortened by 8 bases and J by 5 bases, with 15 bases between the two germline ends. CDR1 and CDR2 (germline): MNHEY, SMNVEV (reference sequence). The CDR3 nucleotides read TGTGCCAGCTCCTCGGGTTGGCGGACCGGGGAGCTGTTTTTT. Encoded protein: CASSSGWRTGELFF.

CDR3 protein: CASSEVAAETQYF. CDR3 DNA: TGTGCCAGCAGTGAAGTAGCAGCTGAGACCCAGTACTTC. The chain joins TRBV6-1 to TRBJ2-5; no clear D gene. Germline loops: CDR1 MNHNS, CDR2 SASEGT. V was cut by 1 base and J by 5 bases, with 8 bases left in between. The CDR3 has 13 amino acids.

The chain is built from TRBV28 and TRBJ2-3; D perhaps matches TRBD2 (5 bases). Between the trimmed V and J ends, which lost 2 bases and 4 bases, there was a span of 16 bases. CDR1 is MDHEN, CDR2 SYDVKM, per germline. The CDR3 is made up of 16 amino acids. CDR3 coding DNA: TGTGCCAGCAGTTTAGGGAGACTCCCCCGGGCAGATACGCAGTATTTT. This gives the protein CASSLGRLPRADTQYF.

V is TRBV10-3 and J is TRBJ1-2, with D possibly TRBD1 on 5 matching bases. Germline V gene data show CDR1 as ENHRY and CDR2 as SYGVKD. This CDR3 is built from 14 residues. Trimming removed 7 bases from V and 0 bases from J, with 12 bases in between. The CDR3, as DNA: TGTGCCATCAACCCCGGGGCCTCTAACTATGGCTACACCTTC. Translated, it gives CAINPGASNYGYTF.

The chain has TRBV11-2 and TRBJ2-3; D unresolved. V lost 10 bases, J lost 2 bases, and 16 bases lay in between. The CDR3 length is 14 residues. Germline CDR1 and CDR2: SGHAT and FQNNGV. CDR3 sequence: CATHYRGDTDTQYF. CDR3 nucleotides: TGTGCCACCCACTACCGCGGAGACACAGATACGCAGTATTTT.